This T cell receptor beta chain originates from a study of T cells in tuberculosis (dated by TCRdb to about 2018). Some background on the complete study: In the study, CD1B tetramers and high-throughput TCR immunosequencing were combined to characterize T cells specific for the mycobacterial lipid antigen glucose monomycolate (GMM). IGRA-negative adolescents, IGRA-positive adolescents with latent tuberculosis and adults with active tuberculosis, ten per group, were compared in a South African clinical cohort. The paper's findings and limits, for the study overall: Compared with IGRA-negative controls, TCR-alpha repertoires from active tuberculosis had smaller mean NN-distances to GMM-specific TCRs, which suggests that these TCRs underwent clonal expansion. Smaller NN-distances were partly driven by shorter CDR3-alpha lengths in active tuberculosis patients, and statistical significance was not reached for the TCR-beta difference. A classifier using the diverse GMM-specific repertoire reached 85% to 90% accuracy (AUROC roughly 0.9), compared with approximately 70% accuracy using GEM motif frequencies. Clinical samples were selected based on the availability of cryopreserved specimens, with adults included as active tuberculosis cases and adolescents included as controls.

Worth noting for this clone: Its cognate antigen has yet to be identified. It has no much larger one-base neighbor in the sample; base qualities were not kept.

TCR libraries were generated with the immunoSEQ multiplex PCR assay, using TCR-beta and/or TCR-alpha/delta assays for each sample. The amplified TCR libraries were sequenced on the Illumina high-throughput platform. Processing in the source paper ran as follows. Clustering and dimensionality reduction were performed using pairwise TCRdist distances among GMM-specific receptors from ex vivo sorted or in vitro expanded T cells. Each clinical repertoire received a mean NN-distance score, defined as the average TCRdist to the nearest 10% of tetramer-positive reference sequences. GEM TCR motif frequency was calculated as the fraction of unique TCRs that matched known GEM sequences in V/J usage and CDR3 length. Active tuberculosis was classified by linear discriminant analysis with leave-one-out cross-validation, implemented in scikit-learn. Drawn from immuneACCESS, this table holds only the in-frame rearrangements with V and J called that TCRdb kept. Clones are partly lost; checked studies trace under half to an unresolved V gene and leave the rest unexplained. The D gene and trimming were derived from the DNA, and the V and J assignments and clone size from that table. In all, the sample holds some 34,000 clones, and about 90% of those were seen once. Approximately 7.6% of the sample is taken by the ten largest.

At study entry, adolescents were screened for latent tuberculosis infection by tuberculin skin test and QuantiFERON-TB GOLD In-Tube IGRA. Immunosequencing was performed on unsorted cryopreserved PBMC, with around 100,000 T cells per clinical donor covered on average. Eleven high schools in the Worcester region of the Western Cape, South Africa, served as enrollment sites for adolescents aged 12 to 18 years. Ten adolescents infected with M. tuberculosis and about ten uninfected adolescents were chosen and matched for age and sex. For the adolescents, PBMC were isolated by density centrifugation from freshly drawn heparinized blood and then cryopreserved. The sample was PBMCs. The TCR was taken from a donor aged 10-30 years with latent tuberculosis or without tuberculosis infection. Some clones in this sample may be carry-over from other donors' samples.

The CDR3 protein: CASSPTTNEKLFF. At the DNA level, the sequence is TGTGCCAGCAGCCCCACAACTAATGAAAAACTGTTTTTT. The rearranged chain carries TRBV7-2 and TRBJ1-4; a confident D gene designation cannot be given. CDR1 and CDR2 are read off the germline V gene as SGHTA and FQGNSA. From cysteine to phenylalanine, the CDR3 is 13 amino acids long. The sequence is cut down to CDR3 DNA, 39 bases in frame from base 1. Trimming costs V 5 bases and J 0 bases, and their ends lie 4 bases apart.